The next 19 T cell receptor beta chains were all read from a single sample in a study of blood T cell repertoires in COVID-19. Some clones are missing from TCRdb's copy, which holds only in-frame ones; the method was immunoSEQ multiplex PCR. Here the sample spans about 480,000 clones, more than 75% being singletons. Material: PBMCs or T cells enriched from blood (not recorded which). Receptor source: a woman aged 40 to 50 who had recovered from COVID-19.

This chain joins TRBV10-3 and TRBJ1-6; TRBD1 agrees at 8 bases. Trimming at V came to 6 bases and at J to 7 bases, leaving 5 bases not matched to a gene. This CDR3 has 14 residues. Germline CDR1 ENHRY, CDR2 SYGVKD. Here the CDR3 reads CAIRPGTGNSPLHF. The DNA of the CDR3 is TGTGCCATCAGACCCGGGACAGGAAATTCACCCCTCCACTTT.

This chain uses TRBV14 with TRBJ1-2; D unresolved. Trimming shortened V by 3 bases and J by 8 bases, and 13 bases separated the two germline ends. Germline CDR1 reads SGHDN; CDR2 reads FVKESK. The CDR3 covers 13 residues. The CDR3 coding sequence is TGTGCCAGCAGCCAGGGGAGGCGCGGGGGCTACACCTTC. Residues: CASSQGRRGGYTF.

The chain has TRBV10-2 and TRBJ1-2; D is possibly TRBD1 (5 bases). The CDR3 consists of 14 residues. CDR1 is WSHSY and CDR2 is SAAADI in the germline V gene. Trimming pared 10 bases from V and 7 bases from J, leaving 22 bases between. The CDR3, as DNA: TGCGCCATACATGGGGCAGGTGTCGGTGTTGGCTACACCTTC. Residues: CAIHGAGVGVGYTF.

V and J are TRBV7-9 and TRBJ1-1; no firm D call. CDR3 length equals 14 residues. The ends were cut back, 1 base at V and 4 bases at J, with 10 bases in the middle. Germline CDR1 reads SEHNR; CDR2 reads FQNEAQ (reference sequence). The CDR3 is CASSLDVRGTEAFF. CDR3 bases: TGTGCCAGCAGCTTAGACGTTAGAGGCACTGAAGCTTTCTTT.

The J gene is TRBJ2-7, the V gene TRBV7-2; perhaps TRBD1 as D (6 bases). Germline CDR1 and CDR2: SGHTA and FQGNSA. This CDR3 region has 14 residues. Trimming took off 4 bases at V and 2 bases at J, with 12 bases between the two ends. In DNA, the CDR3 is TGTGCCAGCAGCTCAGCCGACAGGACCTACGAGCAGTACTTC. Amino acids: CASSSADRTYEQYF.

This clone was seen just once. The gene calls are TRBV18 and TRBJ1-2; TRBD1 agrees at 8 bases. The CDR3 runs to 14 residues. With V trimmed by 0 bases and J by 14 bases, 11 bases remained unmatched. From germline, CDR1 is KGHSH and CDR2 LQKENI. CDR3: CASSPPNSQGAYTF. The CDR3 coding sequence is TGTGCCAGCTCACCACCAAACTCGCAGGGGGCGTATACCTTC.

The V call is TRBV4-2, the J call TRBJ1-6, with D unclear. The germline V gene has CDR1 LGHNA and CDR2 YNFKEQ. Trimming removed 4 bases at V and 2 bases at J, with 18 bases between. This CDR3 is 18 amino acids long. This CDR3 is CASSRGDQVPTYNSPLHF. CDR3 coding DNA: TGTGCCAGCAGCCGGGGAGATCAAGTCCCAACCTATAATTCACCCCTCCACTTT.

The CDR3 sequence: CASSPRQGRVTQYF. The CDR3 DNA is TGTGCCAGCAGCCCCCGACAGGGAAGAGTGACCCAGTACTTC. The genes are TRBV7-2 and TRBJ2-5, with TRBD1 matching 7 bases. Per germline, CDR1 SGHTA and CDR2 FQGNSA. V lost 5 bases to trimming and J lost 7 bases; unmatched junction nucleotides: 10. CDR3 length: 14 amino acids.

The rearrangement joins TRBV24-1 to TRBJ1-5; no clear D gene. This CDR3 region has 16 residues. The V end was cut by 6 bases, the J end by 0 bases, with 14 bases between. Per germline, CDR1 KGHDR and CDR2 SFDVKD. CDR3 in DNA: TGTGCCACCAGTATGGGAGGTTTTACTAGCAATCAGCCCCAGCATTTT. Translation: CATSMGGFTSNQPQHF.

The chain combines TRBV14 with TRBJ2-7, with TRBD1 as a possible D gene (5 bases). Trimming shortened V by 5 bases and J by 4 bases, and 6 bases separated the two germline ends. Germline-derived CDR1 and CDR2 are SGHDN and FVKESK. The CDR3 contains 11 residues. DNA for the CDR3: TGTGCCAGCAGCTACAGGTACGAGCAGTACTTC. Its translation is CASSYRYEQYF.

The J gene is TRBJ1-1, the V gene TRBV9; D unresolved. This CDR3 is 13 amino acids long. CDR1 and CDR2 from the germline V gene are SGDLS and YYNGEE. V lost 4 bases and J 1 base, leaving 8 bases between the germline ends. This CDR3 reads CASSLTGNTEAFF. The CDR3, as DNA: TGTGCCAGCAGCCTTACGGGGAACACTGAAGCTTTCTTT. The full variable domain, in which reference TRBV9 and TRBJ1-1 provide the parts outside the CDR3, is DSGVTQTPKHLITATGQRVTLRCSPRSGDLSVYWYQQSLDQGLQFLIQYYNGEERAKGNILERFSAQQFPDLHSELNLSSLELGDSALYFCASSLTGNTEAFFGQGTRLTVV.

The chain employs TRBV19 and TRBJ1-3; D is uncertain. Germline assignment: CDR1 LNHDA and CDR2 SQIVND (reference sequence). The CDR3 is 12 residues long. V lost 2 bases to trimming and J lost 4 bases, with 3 bases between them. CDR3 bases: TGTGCCAGTAGTATACGGGGAAACACCATATATTTT. Encoded protein: CASSIRGNTIYF.

The chain links TRBV19 to TRBJ1-5, with D possibly TRBD1 on 6 matching bases. There are 14 residues in the CDR3. CDR1 is LNHDA, CDR2 SQIVND, per germline (reference sequence). Between the trimmed V and J ends, which lost 7 bases and 2 bases, there was a span of 12 bases. The CDR3 region is CASTRRQGNQPQHF. The CDR3 DNA reads as TGTGCCAGTACCCGTAGACAGGGCAATCAGCCCCAGCATTTT.

The rearrangement joins TRBV7-9 to TRBJ1-6; TRBD1 matches at 8 bases. V lost 5 bases and J lost 11; bases outside the gene matches: 5. The CDR3 contains 13 residues. Per germline, CDR1 SEHNR and CDR2 FQNEAQ (reference sequence). CDR3 region: CASSLDRGTPLHF. The CDR3 DNA is TGTGCCAGCAGCCTAGACAGGGGTACACCCCTCCACTTT. Drawing the rest from reference TRBV7-9 and TRBJ1-6, the complete variable domain is DTGVSQNPRHKITKRGQNVTFRCDPISEHNRLYWYRQTLGQGPEFLTYFQNEAQLEKSRLLSDRFSAERPKGSFSTLEIQRTEQGDSAMYLCASSLDRGTPLHFGNGTRLTVT.

The genes are TRBV7-2 and TRBJ1-5; TRBD1 matches at 8 bases. In germline, CDR1 is SGHTA, CDR2 FQGNSA. V dropped 4 bases and J dropped 4; count of bases not matched to a gene: 3. This CDR3 contains 14 residues. CDR3 in amino acids: CASSWTGLNQPQHF. CDR3 nucleotides: TGTGCCAGCAGCTGGACAGGGTTGAATCAGCCCCAGCATTTT.

The chain couples TRBV6-2 or TRBV6-3 to TRBJ1-2; no firm D call. There are 14 residues in the CDR3. With 2 bases removed from V and 5 bases from J, the gap between germline ends came to 12 bases. CDR1 and CDR2 (germline): MNHEY, SVGEGT. The CDR3 here is CASSYTGPDYGYTF. Here the CDR3 DNA reads TGTGCCAGCAGTTACACGGGTCCTGATTATGGCTACACCTTC.

This sequence joins TRBV25-1 and TRBJ2-2; 8 bases line up with TRBD1. Germline CDR1 MGHDK, CDR2 SYGVNS. CDR3 length: 13 amino acids. V shed 4 bases and J 6 bases; nucleotides not matched to a gene: 1. This CDR3 is CASSVQGAGELFF. In nucleotides, the CDR3 is TGTGCCAGCAGTGTACAGGGGGCCGGGGAGCTGTTTTTT.

V is TRBV7-2 and J is TRBJ1-6; the D gene is possibly TRBD1 (5 bases). Between the trimmed V and J ends, which lost 2 bases and 7 bases, there was a span of 12 bases. Germline assignment: CDR1 SGHTA and CDR2 FQGNSA. There are 15 residues in the CDR3. This chain's CDR3 is CASSLFREGNSPLHF. CDR3 nucleotide sequence: TGTGCCAGCAGCTTATTTAGGGAGGGGAATTCACCCCTCCACTTT.

This clone came up a few times. The rearrangement uses TRBV6-5 and TRBJ1-2; possibly TRBD1 for D (6 bases). Germline assignment: CDR1 MNHEY and CDR2 SVGAGI. The V end lost 6 bases, the J end lost 4 bases, and 15 bases lay between the germline ends. The CDR3 is 14 residues long. This CDR3 reads CASSYQDRRYGYTF. CDR3 DNA: TGTGCCAGCAGCTACCAGGACAGACGCTATGGCTACACCTTC.